This T cell receptor beta chain was documented in a study of CXCR3-negative and CXCR3-positive naive CD8 T cells (dated by TCRdb to the late 2010s). General notes on the study: In total, around 140 million TRB reads were obtained, or roughly 1.5 +/- 0.3 million reads per library. Diversity and physicochemical repertoire analyses were performed on about a dozen donors pooled from two independent experiments. TRBV-TRBJ cluster analysis included naive subsets from a handful of donors and memory cells from 3 donors. On the study overall, not on this receptor specifically: Repertoire diversity was comparably high in both naive subsets but much lower in memory CD8+ T cells. Compared with CXCR3-negative naive cells, CXCR3-positive naive cells had TRB CDR3s with higher hydrophobicity (lower Kidera factor 4), lower energy, and higher strength and volume indices. TRBV-TRBJ usage was similar between naive CXCR3-negative and CXCR3-positive cells from the same donor, while memory cells showed distinct patterns. Because surface CD5, which is linked to self-reactivity in mice, was comparable between the naive subsets, TCR interaction strength was also inferred from the physicochemical properties of TRB CDR3s. Freshly isolated PBMCs were used for most assays because CXCR3 expression partially decreased after cryopreservation.

About this clonotype itself: What this receptor recognizes is not known.

Sequencer: NextSeq 550. The Human TCR Profiling Kit (MiLaboratory) was used to make UMI-labeled 5' RACE TRB cDNA libraries. cDNA synthesis used the entire amount of extracted RNA, and PCR amplification then used the entire amount of cDNA produced. Libraries were prepared in parallel with an identical number of PCR cycles. In the source study's methods: With a minimum of two reads required per UMI, MIGEC and MiXCR pulled out about 54,000 +/- 9,700 unique UMI-labeled TRB cDNA molecules from each library. On average, 40,000 +/- 10,000 functional in-frame TRB CDR3 nucleotide clonotypes lacking stop codons were found per library. Diversity metrics, including normalized Shannon-Wiener and Chao1, were computed in VDJtools after downsampling to 5000 UMI-labeled TRB molecules per sample. Clonotype-size-weighted physicochemical properties of the central five CDR3 residues (interaction energy, strength, volume and Kidera factor 4) were computed in VDJtools. TCRdb reprocessed the reads into one record per CDR3 protein sequence, lacking DNA. The authors' filters were not applied to this entry. For this sample, the table gives some 130,000 distinct CDR3 sequences. The ten largest clones add up to 0.4% to 0.45% of the sample.

Each CD8+ T cell subset was flow-sorted in triplicate, and 300,000 cells per subset were placed directly into RLT lysis buffer. Naive CD8+ T cells were defined stringently as CD45RO-CCR7+CD27+CD95- to exclude memory contaminants. Peripheral blood mononuclear cells were isolated from buffy coats by standard density gradient centrifugation. Naive CXCR3-negative and CXCR3-positive CD8+ T cells were flow-sorted on a FACSAria III. Total RNA was extracted from sorted cells using an RNeasy Mini Kit. The material sequenced was naive CXCR3+ CD8+ T cells from blood. This sample's cell subset or site label indicates: CD45RO-CCR7+CD27+CD95- naive CD8+ T cells expressing CXCR3 (TNR3+). The source of this sequence is a human donor in good health. Some clones in this sample may be carry-over from other donors' samples.

The CDR3 has the sequence CASSEEELSPGELFF. Recombination connected TRBV3-1 to TRBJ2-2. Reading the germline V gene (reference sequence) gives CDR1 LGHDT and CDR2 YNNKEL. The CDR3 sequence holds 15 residues, the cysteine and phenylalanine included. Nucleotide data are not available.